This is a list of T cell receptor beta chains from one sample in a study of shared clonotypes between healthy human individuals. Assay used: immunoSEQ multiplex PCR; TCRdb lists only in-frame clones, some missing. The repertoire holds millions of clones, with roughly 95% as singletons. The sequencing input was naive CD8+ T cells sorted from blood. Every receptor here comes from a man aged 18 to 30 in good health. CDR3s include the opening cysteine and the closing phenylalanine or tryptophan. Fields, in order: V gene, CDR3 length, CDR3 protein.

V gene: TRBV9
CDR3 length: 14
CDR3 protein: CASSVSGSDSPLHF

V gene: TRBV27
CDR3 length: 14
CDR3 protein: CASSLQSWDIEAFF

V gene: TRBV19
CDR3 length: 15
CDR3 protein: CASSIGTGKNTEAFF

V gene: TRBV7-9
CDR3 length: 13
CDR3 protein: CASRADRDYGYTF

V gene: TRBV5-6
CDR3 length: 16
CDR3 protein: CASSLELSALNTEAFF

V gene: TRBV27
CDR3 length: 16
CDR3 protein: CASSLVQGEGYDTQYF

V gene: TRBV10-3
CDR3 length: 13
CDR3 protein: CATWPGDYNEQFF

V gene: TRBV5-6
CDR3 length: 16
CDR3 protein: CASSLGAIEGTYEQYF

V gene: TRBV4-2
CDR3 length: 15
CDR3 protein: CASSQGRTSGVEQYF

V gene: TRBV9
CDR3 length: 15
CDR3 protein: CASSVGASLQETQYF

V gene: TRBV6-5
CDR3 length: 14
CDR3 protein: CASSPGFYNSPLHF

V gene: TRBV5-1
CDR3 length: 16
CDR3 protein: CASSLGLAGVYGEQFF

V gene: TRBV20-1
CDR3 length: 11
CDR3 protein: CSARFSGEQYF

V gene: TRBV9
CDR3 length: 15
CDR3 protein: CASSVAASDSYEQYF

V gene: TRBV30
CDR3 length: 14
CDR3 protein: CAWTGTGITDTQYF

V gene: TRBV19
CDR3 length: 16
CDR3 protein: CASSIDQLATYQPQHF

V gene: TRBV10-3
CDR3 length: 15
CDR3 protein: CAISDRDRGPYEQYF